This TCR beta chain was captured in a study of T-cell reconstitution after alpha-beta-depleted transplantation in children. Findings of the study overall: After transplant, high TCRbeta diversity at day 60 in some patients arose from surviving recipient T cells and thymic progenitors. Reportedly, alpha-beta T cells present about two months post-transplant originated from several hundred expanded clones of graft origin. T-cell numbers and diversity one year post-transplant derived largely from freshly generated T cells.

Unique molecular identifiers were incorporated when the TCRbeta library was constructed. TCRdb re-derived calls from the PCR reads in MiXCR, one entry per CDR3 protein. The sample lists approximately 300,000 distinct CDR3 sequences, more than 9% seen once, with about a quarter in the top ten. This clonotype was seen many times. Its antigen is still unknown. This receptor was identified in a male patient between 2 and 9 years old who had a stem cell transplant for chronic granulomatous disease, so the T cells may come from the graft donor. Sequences were derived from peripheral blood, sampled 180 days after TCRalphabeta/CD19-depleted stem cell transplant.

The CDR3: CASLPLGGSYEQYF. As DNA, the CDR3 is TGTGCCAGCCTACCCCTCGGGGGAAGCTACGAGCAGTACTTC. This chain connects TRBV6-1 to TRBJ2-7; D perhaps matches TRBD2 (6 bases). The germline V gene encodes CDR1 MNHNS and CDR2 SASEGT. CDR3 length equals 14 residues. V gave up 8 bases and J gave up 3 bases, with 17 bases separating them.